This T cell receptor (beta chain) comes out of a study of cytomegalovirus exposure and HLA in healthy donors. Overall study findings and caveats: Researchers reported in a later analysis that common viral pathogens appeared linked to several top clusters. Reported results showed that the classifier diagnosed cytomegalovirus status with high specificity and sensitivity.

A remark on this clone: Antigen specificity is unknown.

Germline CDR1 and CDR2: PRHDT and FYEKMQ (reference sequence). The CDR3 is 15 residues long. The ends were cut back, 3 bases at V and 4 bases at J, with 16 bases in the middle. Amplification used 60 Vbeta primers and 13 Jbeta primers. Produced via immunoSEQ multiplex PCR; TCRdb's table is partial and in-frame only. The sample carries about 150,000 clones, approximately 86% recorded once. The receptor was isolated from a woman between 50 and 59 years old in good health and CMV-seropositive. The specimen was PBMCs. This chain joins TRBV13 and TRBJ2-7; possible D gene TRBD2, 6 bases. The CDR3 DNA reads as TGTGCCAGCAGCTTCGGGCGAGGGGAGGTGTACGAGCAGTACTTC. It yields the protein CASSFGRGEVYEQYF.